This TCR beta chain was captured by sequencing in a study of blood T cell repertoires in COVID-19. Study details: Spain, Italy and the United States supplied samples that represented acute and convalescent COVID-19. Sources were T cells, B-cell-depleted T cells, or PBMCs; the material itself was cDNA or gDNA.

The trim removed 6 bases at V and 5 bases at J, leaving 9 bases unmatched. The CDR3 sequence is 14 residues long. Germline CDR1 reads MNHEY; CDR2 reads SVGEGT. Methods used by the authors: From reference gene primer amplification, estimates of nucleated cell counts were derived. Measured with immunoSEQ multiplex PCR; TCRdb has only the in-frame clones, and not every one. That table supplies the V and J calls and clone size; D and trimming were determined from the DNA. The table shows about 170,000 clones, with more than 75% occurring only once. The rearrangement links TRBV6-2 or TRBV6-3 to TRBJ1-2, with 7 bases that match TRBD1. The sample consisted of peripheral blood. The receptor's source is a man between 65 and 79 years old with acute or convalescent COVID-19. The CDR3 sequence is CASSLGGGAYGYTF. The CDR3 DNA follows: TGTGCCAGCAGCCTCGGAGGGGGCGCTTATGGCTACACCTTC.